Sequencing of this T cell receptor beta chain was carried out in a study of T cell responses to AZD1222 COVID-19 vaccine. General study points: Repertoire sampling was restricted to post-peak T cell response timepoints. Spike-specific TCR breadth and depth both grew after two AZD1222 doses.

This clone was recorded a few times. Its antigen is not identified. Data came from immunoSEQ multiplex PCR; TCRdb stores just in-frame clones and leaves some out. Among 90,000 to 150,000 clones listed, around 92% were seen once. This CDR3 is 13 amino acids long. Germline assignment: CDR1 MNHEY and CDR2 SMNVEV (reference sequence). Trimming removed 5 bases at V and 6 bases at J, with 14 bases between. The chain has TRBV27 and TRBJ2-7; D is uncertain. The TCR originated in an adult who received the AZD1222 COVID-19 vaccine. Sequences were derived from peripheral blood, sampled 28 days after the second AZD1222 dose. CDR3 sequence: CASSKPGATEQYF. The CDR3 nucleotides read TGTGCCAGCAGTAAGCCAGGTGCAACCGAGCAGTACTTC.